This T cell receptor (beta chain) was identified during a study of T cell repertoires in cytomegalovirus infection. As for the study in general: Based on public TCR beta signatures, there were indications of CMV infection and of a matching HLA type.

Concerning this clonotype itself: Its antigen is unknown. This may be a read error: a much more frequent sequence differs by one nucleotide.

TCRdb re-analysed the reads in MiXCR, keeping a single row per CDR3 protein. This table has hundreds of thousands of distinct CDR3 sequences, around 30% appearing once. CDR1 is SGHVS, CDR2 FQNEAQ, per germline. The CDR3 runs 15 residues. The sequencing here drew on cultured CD8+ T cells from PBMCs, taken from culture after CMV antigen stimulation. The chain is built from TRBV7-8 and TRBJ1-5; D call uncertain. The clonotype originates from a human donor in good health (CMV status not recorded). Some clones in this sample may be carry-over from other donors' samples. CDR3 DNA: TGTGCCAGCAGCTTACCGTCATTTAGCAATCAGCCCCTGCATTTT. Amino acid sequence: CASSLPSFSNQPLHF.